The rows below give T cell receptor beta chains drawn from one sample of a study of pediatric ulcerative colitis. Here immunoSEQ multiplex PCR was the method, and the copy in TCRdb shows in-frame clones only, minus some. The sample yields about 36,000 clones, less than 80% seen once. Sample: gut tissue. The receptors originated from a boy aged 5 to 17 with moderate ulcerative colitis. Both conserved end residues are part of each CDR3. Fields, in order: J gene, V gene, CDR3 protein.

TRBJ1-4 | TRBV5-1 | CASSFDNSNEKLFF
TRBJ2-1 | TRBV7-2 | CASSRLGPYNEQFF
TRBJ2-2 | TRBV19 | CASRNRDTDTGELFF
TRBJ2-5 | TRBV6-1 | CASSPGAGLQETQYF
TRBJ2-5 | TRBV18 | CASSPSSGGETQYF
TRBJ1-1 | TRBV5-4 | CASSVQGADTEAFF
TRBJ2-7 | TRBV5-1 | CASSGNSGSQTYEQYF
TRBJ2-2 | TRBV29-1 | CSVDRANSGELFF
TRBJ1-2 | TRBV10-3 | CAISLTGQGYTF
TRBJ2-3 | TRBV2 | CASSVGTRSDTQYF
TRBJ2-4 | TRBV5-1 | CASSLEERAKNIQYF
TRBJ1-2 | TRBV27 | CASSLGRGKGGGYTF
TRBJ2-6 | TRBV29-1 | CSVRTISSGANVLTF
TRBJ2-5 | TRBV4-2 | CASSQDPAGETQYF
TRBJ1-1 | TRBV5-6 | CASSARPGSTEAFF
TRBJ2-1 | TRBV7-9 | CASSLGLSASGSGYNEQFF
TRBJ1-6 | TRBV6-5 | CASRRPGTGARALHF
TRBJ1-3 | TRBV10-3 | CAINKQDSGNTIYF
TRBJ2-1 | TRBV14 | CASSQDWSNEQFF
TRBJ2-2 | TRBV5-1 | CASSLGAGELFF
TRBJ2-7 | TRBV5-1 | CASSLAAGGIFYEQYF
TRBJ2-5 | TRBV10-3 | CAISASLGRGQETQYF
TRBJ2-4 | TRBV15 | CATSRESFGGVLVKNIQYF
TRBJ2-1 | TRBV10-3 | CAISDLLAGVSYNEQFF
TRBJ2-3 | TRBV7-2 | CASSLAFGLITDTQYF
TRBJ2-2 | TRBV5-4 | CASSSSGVGTGELFF
TRBJ2-7 | TRBV5-1 | CASSLWAGGEQYF
TRBJ2-4 | TRBV5-6 | CASSSDGNIQYF
TRBJ2-1 | TRBV9 | CASSGTGFYNEQFF
TRBJ1-6 | TRBV6-4 | CASSVDRLDSPLHF
TRBJ1-1 | TRBV5-6 | CASSLAGTNMNTEAFF
TRBJ1-5 | TRBV28 | CASSFVTGDNQPQHF